This T cell receptor beta chain was recovered during a study of T cell changes during pregnancy in multiple sclerosis. Clones were read by immunoSEQ multiplex PCR, and TCRdb kept only the in-frame ones, dropping some. The sample has about 40,000 clones; just under 95% are singletons. This CDR3 contains 15 residues. V dropped 1 base and J dropped 2 bases, with 9 bases sitting between them. Germline V gene data show CDR1 as LNHNV and CDR2 as YYDKDF (reference sequence). This sequence originates from a female donor with multiple sclerosis, enrolled in a pregnancy study. The material was CD8+ T cells from peripheral blood mononuclear cells, obtained in the third trimester of pregnancy. The chain carries TRBV15 and TRBJ1-3; D gene uncertain. CDR3 DNA sequence: TGTGCCACCAGCAGAGGGGTTGAGGCTGGAAACACCATATATTTT. Translating it yields CATSRGVEAGNTIYF.